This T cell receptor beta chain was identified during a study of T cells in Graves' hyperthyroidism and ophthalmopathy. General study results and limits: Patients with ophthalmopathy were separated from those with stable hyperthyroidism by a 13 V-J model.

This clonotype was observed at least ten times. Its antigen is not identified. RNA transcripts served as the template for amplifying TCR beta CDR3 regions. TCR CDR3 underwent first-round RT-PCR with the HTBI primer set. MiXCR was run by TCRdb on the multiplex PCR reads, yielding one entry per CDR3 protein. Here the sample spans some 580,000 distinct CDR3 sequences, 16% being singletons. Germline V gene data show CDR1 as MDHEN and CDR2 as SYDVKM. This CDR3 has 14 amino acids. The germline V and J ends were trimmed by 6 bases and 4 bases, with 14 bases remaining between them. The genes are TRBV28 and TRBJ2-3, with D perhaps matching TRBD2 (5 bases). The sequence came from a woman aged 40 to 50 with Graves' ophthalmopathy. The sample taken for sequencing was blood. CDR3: CASSVGGQADTQYF. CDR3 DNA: TGTGCCAGCAGCGTAGGAGGTCAGGCAGATACGCAGTATTTT.